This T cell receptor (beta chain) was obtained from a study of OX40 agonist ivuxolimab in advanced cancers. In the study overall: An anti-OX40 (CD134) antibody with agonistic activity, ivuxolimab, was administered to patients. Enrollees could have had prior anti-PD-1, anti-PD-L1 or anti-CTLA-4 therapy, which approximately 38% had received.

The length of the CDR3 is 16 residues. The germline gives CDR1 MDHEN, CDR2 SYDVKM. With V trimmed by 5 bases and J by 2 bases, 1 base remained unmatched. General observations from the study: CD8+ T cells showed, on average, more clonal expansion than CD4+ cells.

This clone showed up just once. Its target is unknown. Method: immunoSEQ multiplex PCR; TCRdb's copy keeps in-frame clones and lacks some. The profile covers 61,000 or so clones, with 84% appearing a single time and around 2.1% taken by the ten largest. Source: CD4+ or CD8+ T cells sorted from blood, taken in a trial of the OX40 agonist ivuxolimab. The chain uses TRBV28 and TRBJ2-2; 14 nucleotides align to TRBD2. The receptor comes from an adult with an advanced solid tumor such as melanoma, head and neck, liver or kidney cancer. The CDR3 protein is CASSGTSGGNTGELFF. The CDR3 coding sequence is TGTGCCAGCAGTGGGACTAGCGGGGGTAACACCGGGGAGCTGTTTTTT.